This TCR beta chain was identified in a study of cytomegalovirus exposure and HLA in healthy donors. CDR1 and CDR2 (germline): MNHNY, SVGAGI (reference sequence). The CDR3 is 14 amino acids. V lost 8 bases, J lost 4 bases, and 12 bases lay in between. Primers: 60 Vbeta forward and 13 Jbeta reverse. TCRdb's table, derived via immunoSEQ multiplex PCR, lists solely in-frame clones and lacks some. Of some 78,000 clones in the sample, roughly three quarters were seen once. This chain uses TRBV6-6 with TRBJ1-6; tentatively, D is TRBD1 (5 bases). Sequenced sample: PBMCs. The TCR originated in a woman aged 45-59 years in good health and CMV-seropositive. CDR3: CASAQGAYNSPLHF. DNA for the CDR3: TGTGCCAGCGCTCAGGGTGCTTATAATTCACCCCTCCACTTT.